This T cell receptor beta chain was documented in a study of PD-L1 blockade in urothelial cancer. The wider study: Patients with male sex and bladder-origin urothelial cancer accounted for twenty-five of 29 enrolled. Patients had received 0 to 3 prior chemotherapy regimens.

CDR1 is MNHNY, CDR2 SVGAGI, per germline (reference sequence). Trimming pared 6 bases from V and 7 bases from J, leaving 21 bases between. The length of the CDR3 is 16 residues. The table came from immunoSEQ multiplex PCR; TCRdb's copy has only in-frame clones and leaves some out. The repertoire holds roughly 30,000 clones, with nearly 85% as singletons. Details on this clone: The antigen is unknown.

The study, taken as a whole, reports: Lower pretreatment blood TCR clonality, under the median, predicted better survival, researchers reported.

Regarding time point: pretreatment peripheral blood. The receptor comes from a man between 60 and 70 years old with urothelial cancer. V gene TRBV6-6 combines with J gene TRBJ2-2, with a tentative D call TRBD1 (6 bases). This sample comprised PBMCs, obtained around atezolizumab (anti-PD-L1) treatment. DNA of the CDR3: TGTGCCAGCAGCACCAGGACAGAGCGCTTGGGCGGGGAGCTGTTTTTT. Protein sequence: CASSTRTERLGGELFF.